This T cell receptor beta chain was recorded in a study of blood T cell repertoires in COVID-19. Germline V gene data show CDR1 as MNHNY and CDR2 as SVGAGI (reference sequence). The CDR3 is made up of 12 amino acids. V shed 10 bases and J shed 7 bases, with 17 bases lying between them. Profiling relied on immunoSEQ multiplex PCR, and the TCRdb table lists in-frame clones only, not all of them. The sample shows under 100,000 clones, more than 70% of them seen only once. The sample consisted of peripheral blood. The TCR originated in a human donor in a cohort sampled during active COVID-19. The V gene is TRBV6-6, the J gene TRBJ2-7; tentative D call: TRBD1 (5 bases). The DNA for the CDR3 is TGTGCCACCGAAGACAGTATGGGAGAGCAGTACTTC. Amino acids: CATEDSMGEQYF.